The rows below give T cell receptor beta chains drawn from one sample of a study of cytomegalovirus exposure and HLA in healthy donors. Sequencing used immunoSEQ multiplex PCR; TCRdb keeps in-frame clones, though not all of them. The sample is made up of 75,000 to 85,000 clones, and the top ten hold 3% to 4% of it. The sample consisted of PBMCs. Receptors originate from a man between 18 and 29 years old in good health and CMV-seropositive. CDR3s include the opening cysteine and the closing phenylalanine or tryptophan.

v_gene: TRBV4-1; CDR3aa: CASSQVYSGDTEAFF
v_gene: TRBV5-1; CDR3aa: CASSLALDTHEKLFF
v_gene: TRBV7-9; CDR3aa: CASSLLFSGEDTQYF
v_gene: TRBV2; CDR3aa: CASSDGEALEAFF
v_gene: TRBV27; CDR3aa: CASSFDTAYEQYF
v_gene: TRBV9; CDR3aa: CASFNPGQGRLAF
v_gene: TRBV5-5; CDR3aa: CASSLGGQHTEAFF
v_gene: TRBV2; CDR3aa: CASSEGGGREADTQYF
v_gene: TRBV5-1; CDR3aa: CASSLEGALETQYF
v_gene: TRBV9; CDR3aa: CASSIGEYTEAFF
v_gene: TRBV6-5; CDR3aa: CATGVGGARTEDFF
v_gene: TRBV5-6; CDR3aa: CASSLWLVGISSYNEQFF